This TCR beta chain was sequenced in a study of shared clonotypes between healthy human individuals. Execution of the assay was at deep level. Genomic DNA belonging to each subset was distributed in equal measure over several immunoSEQ plates. The table came from immunoSEQ multiplex PCR; TCRdb's copy has only in-frame clones and leaves some out. Of approximately 710,000 clones in the sample, less than 95% were seen once. V was shortened by 1 base and J by 3 bases, with 19 bases between the two germline ends. The germline gives CDR1 SEHNR, CDR2 FQNEAQ (reference sequence). CDR3 size: 18 residues. Donors were healthy HIV-negative adults without recently reported acute infections or vaccinations.

Source material: memory CD8+ T cells from PBMCs. The subset denotes: CD45RO+ cells pooled with CCR7-negative TemRA cells. V gene TRBV7-9 combines with J gene TRBJ2-1; D possibly corresponds to TRBD2 (6 bases). The clonotype was recovered from a man younger than 35 in good health. Some clones in this sample may be carry-over from other donors' samples. CDR3 DNA: TGTGCCAGCAGCTTAGATGACGGGCGGGAAGGGCTCTACAATGAGCAGTTCTTC. Protein product: CASSLDDGREGLYNEQFF.